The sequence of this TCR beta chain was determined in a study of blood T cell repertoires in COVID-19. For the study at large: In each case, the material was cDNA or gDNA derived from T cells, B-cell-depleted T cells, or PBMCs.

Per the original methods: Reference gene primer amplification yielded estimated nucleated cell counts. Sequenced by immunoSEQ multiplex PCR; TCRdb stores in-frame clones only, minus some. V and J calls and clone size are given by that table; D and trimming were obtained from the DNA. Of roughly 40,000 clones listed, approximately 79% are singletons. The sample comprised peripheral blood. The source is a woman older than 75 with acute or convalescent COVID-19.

CDR3 sequence reads: CASTLTGYGYTF. Here the CDR3 DNA reads TGTGCCAGTACCCTGACAGGCTATGGCTACACCTTC. The chain joins TRBV19 to TRBJ1-2; tentative D call: TRBD1 (6 bases). Trimming removed 7 bases at V and 4 bases at J, with 10 bases between. The CDR3 is 12 residues long. Germline CDR1 reads LNHDA; CDR2 reads SQIVND (reference sequence). The entire variable domain, with the rest obtained from reference TRBV19 and TRBJ1-2, is as follows: DGGITQSPKYLFRKEGQNVTLSCEQNLNHDAMYWYRQDPGQGLRLIYYSQIVNDFQKGDIAEGYSVSREKKESFPLTVTSAQKNPTAFYLCASTLTGYGYTFGSGTRLTVV.